The present T cell receptor (beta chain) was sequenced within a study of OX40 agonist ivuxolimab in advanced cancers. Turning to the study itself: In this cohort, patients received ivuxolimab, an agonistic anti-OX40 (CD134) antibody. Every patient in dose escalation had hepatocellular carcinoma, melanoma, renal cell or head and neck cancer. The group had a mean age of about 60 years, ranged from 23 to 79, and was 82.7% male. Participants could have had prior anti-PD-1, anti-PD-L1 or anti-CTLA-4 therapy, and 40% had some.

This table comes from immunoSEQ multiplex PCR, and its TCRdb copy is limited to in-frame clones, with some not included. This table has about 62,000 clones, approximately 80% appearing once. The CDR3 is made up of 15 amino acids. Germline trimming cut 6 bases from V and 8 bases from J; bases unmatched to any gene: 7. Germline-derived CDR1 and CDR2 are MDHEN and SYDVKM. The J gene is TRBJ1-4, the V gene TRBV28; 12 bases fit TRBD1. This sample comprised CD4+ or CD8+ T cells sorted from blood, obtained in a trial of the OX40 agonist ivuxolimab. The TCR comes from an adult with an advanced solid tumor such as melanoma, head and neck, liver or kidney cancer. CDR3 in DNA: TGTGCCAGCAGGCCGGGACAGGGGGCTTGGGAAAAACTGTTTTTT. It translates to CASRPGQGAWEKLFF.